The 16 T cell receptor beta chains in this list originate from one sample, sequenced in a study of cytomegalovirus exposure and HLA in healthy donors. It was with 60 Vbeta and 13 Jbeta primers that the PCR ran. Sequencing was performed with immunoSEQ multiplex PCR; in TCRdb, only in-frame clones are kept and a portion is missing. The top ten clones hold less than 9% of a sample with over 150,000 clones, 80% of them seen once. Sequencing was carried out using PBMCs. These receptors were obtained from a man younger than 40 in good health and CMV-seropositive.

This chain uses TRBV19 with TRBJ1-1; 9 bases line up with TRBD1. The CDR3 length is 16 residues. From germline, CDR1 is LNHDA and CDR2 SQIVND (reference sequence). J gave up 2 bases and V 5 bases, and 9 bases lay outside the gene matches. The CDR3 loop reads CASSPRDRVVNTEAFF. CDR3 DNA: TGTGCCAGTAGTCCCCGGGACAGGGTGGTAAACACTGAAGCTTTCTTT.

The rearrangement uses TRBV7-9 and TRBJ1-3, with no clear D. The CDR3 sequence is 16 residues long. Trimming took 4 bases from V and 0 from J, leaving 13 bases between them. The germline V gene encodes CDR1 SEHNR and CDR2 FQNEAQ (reference sequence). The CDR3 protein is CASSSTTGISGNTIYF. CDR3 nucleotide sequence: TGTGCCAGCAGCTCCACAACCGGGATCTCTGGAAACACCATATATTTT.

This clone was counted once. This chain joins TRBV7-2 and TRBJ2-3; maybe TRBD2 (5 bases). This CDR3 spans 13 amino acids. Germline V CDR1 and CDR2: SGHTA, FQGNSA. V was shortened by 1 base and J by 9 bases, with 11 bases between the two germline ends. Written as DNA, the CDR3 is TGTGCCAGCAGCTTAGTTAGTGAGGGCACGCAGTATTTT. Residues: CASSLVSEGTQYF.

This chain joins TRBV7-6 and TRBJ2-3; D uncertain. Trimming took 5 bases from V and 2 from J, leaving 5 bases between them. CDR3 length equals 12 residues. The V gene's germline CDR1 is SGHVS and CDR2 FNYEAQ. The CDR3 nucleotides read TGTGCCAGCAGCCCAGACACAGATACGCAGTATTTT. This sequence encodes CASSPDTDTQYF.

V is TRBV4-2 and J is TRBJ2-2; perhaps TRBD1 as D (5 bases). V was clipped by 1 base and J by 3 bases, with 9 bases between them. The CDR3 is 15 amino acids. The germline V gene has CDR1 LGHNA and CDR2 YNFKEQ. The CDR3 reads CASSQGLRDTGELFF. As DNA, the CDR3 is TGTGCCAGCAGCCAAGGTCTCAGGGACACCGGGGAGCTGTTTTTT.

The rearrangement uses TRBV5-4 and TRBJ2-7, with D maybe TRBD1 (6 bases). The ends were cut back, 2 bases at V and 2 bases at J, with 11 bases in the middle. Germline V CDR1 and CDR2: SGHNT, YYREEE (reference sequence). This CDR3 is built from 14 residues. The CDR3 loop reads CASSLSRTAYEQYF. The CDR3 nucleotides read TGTGCCAGCAGCTTATCCCGGACAGCCTACGAGCAGTACTTC.

The rearrangement uses TRBV2 and TRBJ2-3; TRBD2 is a possible D gene (5 bases). Trimming shortened V by 7 bases and J by 3 bases, and 8 bases separated the two germline ends. The CDR3 has 12 residues. In germline, CDR1 is SNHLY, CDR2 FYNNEI. DNA for the CDR3: TGTGCCAGCAATCGGGATACAGATACGCAGTATTTT. This translates into CASNRDTDTQYF.

The V gene is TRBV14, the J gene TRBJ2-7; TRBD2 matches at 7 bases. CDR1 and CDR2 from the germline V gene are SGHDN and FVKESK. The V and J ends lost 1 base and 2 bases, in that order; junction bases with no gene match: 2. The CDR3 consists of 14 residues. The CDR3 DNA follows: TGTGCCAGCAGCCAAGGTCGGGGGGCCTACGAGCAGTACTTC. Protein product: CASSQGRGAYEQYF.

This clone was detected only a few times. The chain is built from TRBV4-2 and TRBJ2-3; TRBD2 matches at 16 bases. The trim removed 0 bases at V and 6 bases at J, leaving 6 bases unmatched. Germline V CDR1 and CDR2: LGHNA, YNFKEQ. The CDR3 consists of 18 residues. CDR3 sequence reads: CASSQDPGLAGGLDTQYF. The CDR3 bases are TGTGCCAGCAGCCAAGACCCGGGACTAGCGGGGGGGCTGGATACGCAGTATTTT.

This clone turned up a few times. The gene calls are TRBV19 and TRBJ2-1; no firm D call. The V and J ends lost 3 bases and 0 bases respectively, with 9 bases between them. The CDR3 has 15 amino acids. Germline CDR1 reads LNHDA; CDR2 reads SQIVND (reference sequence). Here the CDR3 reads CASSMVGSSYNEQFF. The CDR3 nucleotides read TGTGCCAGTAGTATGGTGGGCAGCTCCTACAATGAGCAGTTCTTC.

The J gene is TRBJ1-5, the V gene TRBV7-9, with D maybe TRBD1 (5 bases). Germline CDR1 and CDR2: SEHNR and FQNEAQ (reference sequence). V gave up 6 bases and J gave up 0 bases, with 9 bases separating them. This CDR3 contains 14 residues. The CDR3 DNA follows: TGTGCCAGCAGTCGAGACAGTAGCAATCAGCCCCAGCATTTT. The encoded protein is CASSRDSSNQPQHF.

This sequence joins TRBV6-5 and TRBJ1-2; D remains unclear. Between the trimmed V and J ends, which lost 0 bases and 2 bases, there was a span of 13 bases. The CDR3 extends over 16 amino acids. Germline CDR1 and CDR2: MNHEY and SVGAGI. As DNA, the CDR3 is TGTGCCAGCAGTTACTCGAGTGGCGGTGCAAACTATGGCTACACCTTC. It codes for CASSYSSGGANYGYTF.

The chain employs TRBV6-6 and TRBJ2-1; 7 nucleotides align to TRBD1. CDR3 size: 15 residues. V gave up 5 bases and J gave up 8 bases; unmatched junction bases: 12. Per germline, CDR1 MNHNY and CDR2 SVGAGI (reference sequence). In DNA form, the CDR3 reads TGTGCCAGCAGTCCGGGACAGCAGAATAAGGATGAGCAGTTCTTC. This gives the protein CASSPGQQNKDEQFF.

The chain has TRBV28 and TRBJ2-1; 7 bases are a match to TRBD1. The V and J ends lost 5 bases and 6 bases, in that order; junction bases with no gene match: 10. Germline V gives CDR1 MDHEN, CDR2 SYDVKM. There are 15 residues in the CDR3. Written as DNA, the CDR3 is TGTGCCAGCAGTCTGAGACAGGGAAGCATCAATGAGCAGTTCTTC. Protein sequence: CASSLRQGSINEQFF.

This clone has only a few counts. This sequence joins TRBV7-2 and TRBJ2-1; 9 bases map to TRBD2. This CDR3 is built from 14 residues. In germline, CDR1 is SGHTA, CDR2 FQGNSA. With V trimmed by 5 bases and J by 7 bases, 6 bases remained unmatched. The CDR3 DNA reads as TGTGCCAGCAGCCCCGGGACTAGCTCGAATGAGCAGTTCTTC. This codes for CASSPGTSSNEQFF. The full variable domain, with the rest looked up from reference TRBV7-2 and TRBJ2-1, is GAGVSQSPSNKVTEKGKDVELRCDPISGHTALYWYRQSLGQGLEFLIYFQGNSAPDKSGLPSDRFSAERTGGSVSTLTIQRTQQEDSAVYLCASSPGTSSNEQFFGPGTRLTVL.

The gene calls are TRBV5-4 and TRBJ2-1; TRBD2 matches at 11 bases. Germline CDR1 reads SGHNT; CDR2 reads YYREEE (reference sequence). After removal of 0 bases from V and 5 bases from J, the junction contained 13 bases not matched to a gene. The CDR3 totals 19 residues. The CDR3 region has the DNA TGTGCCAGCAGCTTGGCTCTTCTAATGACTAGCGGGGCGAACAATGAGCAGTTCTTC. Its translation is CASSLALLMTSGANNEQFF.